A single sample is the source of the 28 T cell receptor beta chains below, sequenced in a study of beta chain features in type 1 diabetes. Study-wide results and caveats: Shortening that was moderate but significant affected the TCRB CDR3s of Type 1 diabetes patients in all four CD4+ subsets.

These receptors have no known antigen. Sequencing targeted expressed TCRB transcripts, as all isolated RNA had been reverse transcribed. The method was immunoSEQ multiplex PCR; TCRdb's version includes in-frame clones alone and lacks a portion of them. The sample has hundreds of thousands of clones, roughly an eighth seen once. Sequencing input: naive CD4+ T cells from blood. All receptors come from a man in his late teens or twenties with type 1 diabetes.

The CDR3 bases are TGTGCCACCAGCAGAGATCGGGGACCGAATGAAAAACTGTTTTTT. Translation: CATSRDRGPNEKLFF. The rearrangement links TRBV15 to TRBJ1-4, with D tentatively TRBD1 (5 bases). The CDR3 sequence is 15 residues long. The germline V gene encodes CDR1 LNHNV and CDR2 YYDKDF (reference sequence). V lost 0 bases and J lost 5, with 10 bases in between.

This clone was detected only a few times. V usage is TRBV6-5 and J usage is TRBJ2-7; a possible D gene is TRBD1 (5 bases). In germline, CDR1 is MNHEY, CDR2 SVGAGI. The CDR3 totals 16 residues. Trimming removed 4 bases from V and 2 bases from J, with 18 bases in between. The CDR3 protein is CASSSTDRSFTYEQYF. The CDR3 nucleotides read TGTGCCAGCAGTTCCACAGACAGAAGCTTTACCTACGAGCAGTACTTC.

A few counts support this clone. This chain uses TRBV19 with TRBJ2-7; 7 nucleotides line up with TRBD1. The J segment lost 2 bases and the V segment lost 4 bases, leaving 2 bases of the junction unmatched. CDR3 size: 13 residues. In germline, CDR1 is LNHDA, CDR2 SQIVND (reference sequence). CDR3 sequence (DNA): TGTGCCAGTAGTAACCAGGGGGCCTACGAGCAGTACTTC. The encoded protein is CASSNQGAYEQYF.

The chain uses TRBV7-9 and TRBJ1-2, with TRBD1 identical over 8 bases. The CDR3 covers 16 residues. V shed 3 bases and J 6 bases; nucleotides not matched to a gene: 12. Germline V gives CDR1 SEHNR, CDR2 FQNEAQ (reference sequence). CDR3 sequence reads: CASSFPQRQGMNGYTF. The CDR3 DNA sequence: TGTGCCAGCAGCTTTCCACAACGACAGGGGATGAATGGCTACACCTTC.

V and J are TRBV15 and TRBJ2-5; possible D gene TRBD1, 5 bases. Germline V lookup: CDR1 LNHNV, CDR2 YYDKDF (reference sequence). Trimming pared 0 bases from V and 5 bases from J, leaving 19 bases between. The length of the CDR3 is 17 residues. The CDR3 sequence is CATSRDWGGRLLETQYF. The CDR3, as DNA: TGTGCCACCAGCAGAGATTGGGGCGGCCGTCTCCTCGAGACCCAGTACTTC.

This CDR3 reads CASSVELAGTNEQFF. In DNA form, the CDR3 reads TGTGCCAGCAGCGTAGAGCTAGCGGGGACCAATGAGCAGTTCTTC. The genes are TRBV9 and TRBJ2-1; TRBD2 matches at 9 bases. The CDR3 consists of 15 residues. The germline V gene has CDR1 SGDLS and CDR2 YYNGEE. V was clipped by 0 bases and J by 6 bases; unmatched bases: 4.

In this sample, this clone turned up a few times. The V and J genes are TRBV9 and TRBJ1-4; a weak D match, TRBD1 (5 bases). The germline V gene has CDR1 SGDLS and CDR2 YYNGEE. The CDR3 is 14 residues long. V was cut by 3 bases and J by 8 bases, with 14 bases left in between. The CDR3 here is CASSGEGHREKLFF. CDR3 coding DNA: TGTGCCAGCAGCGGAGAAGGACATCGCGAAAAACTGTTTTTT.

The chain joins TRBV10-2 to TRBJ2-5; either TRBD1 or TRBD2 may fit D (6 bases each). The length of the CDR3 is 14 residues. CDR1 WSHSY and CDR2 SAAADI come from the germline V gene. V shed 5 bases and J shed 5 bases, with 15 bases lying between them. The CDR3 DNA sequence: TGCGCCAGCAGTCCCCCGGGGGCGCGGGAGACCCAGTACTTC. Protein: CASSPPGARETQYF.

The chain recombines TRBV15 with TRBJ2-5; 7 bases fit TRBD1. Germline V gene sequence: CDR1 LNHNV, CDR2 YYDKDF (reference sequence). Trimming at V came to 3 bases and at J to 1 base, leaving 5 bases not matched to a gene. This CDR3 contains 15 residues. The CDR3 nucleotides are TGTGCCACCAGCAGGAGGGGGCCATCCCAAGAGACCCAGTACTTC. This sequence encodes CATSRRGPSQETQYF.

This sequence joins TRBV30 and TRBJ1-1; 8 bases align to TRBD1. V shed 1 base, J shed 0 bases, and the junction held 1 base outside the gene matches. Looked up from germline, CDR1 is GTSNPN and CDR2 is SVGIG (reference sequence). The length of the CDR3 is 14 residues. The CDR3 sequence is CAWSGQGLNTEAFF. The CDR3 region has the DNA TGTGCCTGGAGTGGACAGGGGCTGAACACTGAAGCTTTCTTT.

This clone has more than one count but fewer than ten. The V and J genes are TRBV30 and TRBJ1-3; D unclear. The CDR3 runs to 13 residues. The V gene lost 1 base and the J gene lost 4 bases, with 8 bases spanning the gap. CDR1 and CDR2 (germline): GTSNPN, SVGIG (reference sequence). The CDR3 sequence is CAWSGRRGNTIYF. CDR3 sequence (DNA): TGTGCCTGGAGTGGCCGTAGGGGAAACACCATATATTTT.

This clone was detected a few times. The chain is built from TRBV7-9 and TRBJ1-2; unclear D gene. Looked up from germline, CDR1 is SEHNR and CDR2 is FQNEAQ (reference sequence). This CDR3 comprises 14 residues. The V end lost 5 bases, the J end lost 8 bases, and 18 bases lay between the germline ends. The CDR3 protein is CASSHWTPPGGYTF. CDR3 in DNA: TGTGCCAGCAGCCACTGGACCCCTCCGGGAGGCTACACCTTC.

This clone was detected a few times. V and J are TRBV19 and TRBJ1-2; D is possibly TRBD1 (6 bases). The CDR3 is 14 residues long. The V and J ends lost 4 bases and 4 bases respectively, with 13 bases between them. CDR1 and CDR2 from the germline V gene are LNHDA and SQIVND (reference sequence). The CDR3 sequence is CASSSYDRSYGYTF. The CDR3 region has the DNA TGTGCCAGTAGTAGCTATGACAGGTCCTATGGCTACACCTTC.

The chain is built from TRBV6-1 and TRBJ1-6; D ambiguous. The length of the CDR3 is 14 residues. The V and J ends lost 0 bases and 10 bases respectively, with 10 bases between them. Germline V CDR1 and CDR2: MNHNS, SASEGT. CDR3 bases: TGTGCCAGCAGTGAAGCAGGGATCGGCTCACCCCTCCACTTT. It specifies CASSEAGIGSPLHF.

This clone was detected only a few times. The V gene is TRBV28, the J gene TRBJ1-2; 12 bases align to TRBD1. The germline CDR1 and CDR2 sequences are MDHEN and SYDVKM. V shed 5 bases and J 3 bases; nucleotides not matched to a gene: 4. The CDR3 sequence is 15 residues long. CDR3 nucleotide sequence: TGTGCCAGCAGTCCTGGGACAGGGGGCGACTATGGCTACACCTTC. Translated: CASSPGTGGDYGYTF.

This clone has only a few counts. The chain uses TRBV28 and TRBJ2-2; 7 bases fit TRBD1. CDR1 and CDR2 (germline): MDHEN, SYDVKM. The CDR3 covers 14 residues. J gave up 5 bases and V 5 bases, and 5 bases lay outside the gene matches. The CDR3 reads CASSPTGVTGELFF. Written as DNA, the CDR3 is TGTGCCAGCAGTCCTACAGGGGTGACCGGGGAGCTGTTTTTT.

The V and J genes are TRBV19 and TRBJ1-6; D may be TRBD1 (6 bases). V was trimmed by 7 bases and J by 0 bases, leaving 10 bases between them. CDR1 and CDR2 from the germline V gene are LNHDA and SQIVND (reference sequence). The CDR3 is 15 amino acids. CDR3 sequence (DNA): TGTGCCAGTACGGAAGGGGGCTCCTATAATTCACCCCTCCACTTT. Translated: CASTEGGSYNSPLHF.

This chain uses TRBV28 with TRBJ1-1; maybe TRBD1 (5 bases). CDR1 is MDHEN, CDR2 SYDVKM, per germline. The CDR3 totals 12 residues. V gave up 7 bases and J gave up 11 bases, with 17 bases separating them. The CDR3 protein is CASTSWDFGAFF. The CDR3 nucleotides are TGTGCCAGCACCTCTTGGGACTTCGGTGCTTTCTTT. The entire variable domain, with the rest obtained from reference TRBV28 and TRBJ1-1, is as follows: DVKVTQSSRYLVKRTGEKVFLECVQDMDHENMFWYRQDPGLGLRLIYFSYDVKMKEKGDIPEGYSVSREKKERFSLILESASTNQTSMYLCASTSWDFGAFFGQGTRLTVV.

The rearrangement joins TRBV28 to TRBJ2-1; unclear D gene. Germline CDR1 is MDHEN and CDR2 is SYDVKM. Trimming took 1 base from V and 15 from J, leaving 16 bases between them. The CDR3 length is 13 residues. CDR3 in amino acids: CASSLSVIPRRFF. In DNA form, the CDR3 reads TGTGCCAGCAGTTTATCAGTGATACCCCGGCGGTTCTTC.

This clone has a handful of counts. This chain links TRBV5-1 with TRBJ2-2; D could derive from TRBD1 or TRBD2 (6 bases each). V lost 7 bases and J lost 0, with 13 bases in between. Germline V gene lookup returns CDR1 SGHRS and CDR2 YFSETQ. The CDR3 is 15 amino acids. CDR3 loop: CASLGGSANTGELFF. CDR3 sequence (DNA): TGCGCCAGCCTCGGGGGCAGTGCGAACACCGGGGAGCTGTTTTTT.

The V gene is TRBV5-4, the J gene TRBJ2-7; TRBD1 matches at 7 bases. The CDR3 loop spans 14 amino acids. V lost 4 bases, J lost 5 bases, and 9 bases stayed unmatched. Germline CDR1 SGHNT, CDR2 YYREEE (reference sequence). The CDR3 here is CASSTGQSVDEQYF. The CDR3 DNA reads TGTGCCAGCAGCACGGGACAGTCGGTCGACGAGCAGTACTTC.

The gene calls are TRBV18 and TRBJ2-3; D gene uncertain. The V gene lost 3 bases and the J gene lost 4 bases, with 14 bases spanning the gap. The CDR3 has 15 amino acids. CDR1 and CDR2 from the germline V gene are KGHSH and LQKENI. CDR3 loop: CASSPQDPGADTQYF. In nucleotides, the CDR3 is TGTGCCAGCTCACCGCAGGATCCTGGGGCAGATACGCAGTATTTT.

This rearrangement joins TRBV27 to TRBJ2-7; weak D call: TRBD1 (5 bases). This CDR3 spans 14 amino acids. Trimming took off 3 bases at V and 7 bases at J, with 16 bases between the two ends. The germline V gene encodes CDR1 MNHEY and CDR2 SMNVEV (reference sequence). The CDR3 here is CASSFGAGMVEQYF. The DNA for the CDR3 is TGTGCCAGCAGTTTTGGGGCAGGGATGGTGGAGCAGTACTTC.

The chain recombines TRBV7-2 with TRBJ2-3, with D uncertain. CDR3 length: 13 amino acids. V was pared by 5 bases and J by 2 bases, with 8 bases between. From germline, CDR1 is SGHTA and CDR2 FQGNSA. The CDR3 DNA sequence: TGTGCCAGCAGCGTGGACCTCACAGATACGCAGTATTTT. It codes for CASSVDLTDTQYF.

The chain employs TRBV30 and TRBJ1-4, with a tentative D call TRBD1 (5 bases). This CDR3 region has 13 residues. The germline gives CDR1 GTSNPN, CDR2 SVGIG (reference sequence). Trimming removed 4 bases from V and 6 bases from J, with 12 bases in between. In DNA form, the CDR3 reads TGTGCCTGGAATTCCAGGGCGGATGAAAAACTGTTTTTT. Translated, it gives CAWNSRADEKLFF.

In its sample, this clone was seen a few times. The chain recombines TRBV15 with TRBJ2-1, with D perhaps matching TRBD2 (6 bases). CDR3 length: 16 residues. Deletions cut 1 base from V and 3 bases from J, with 13 bases between. Germline loops: CDR1 LNHNV, CDR2 YYDKDF (reference sequence). The CDR3 is CATSRGGSGVYNEQFF. CDR3 bases: TGTGCCACCAGCAGAGGGGGTAGCGGTGTCTACAATGAGCAGTTCTTC. The full variable domain, in which reference TRBV15 and TRBJ2-1 provide the parts outside the CDR3, is DAMVIQNPRYQVTQFGKPVTLSCSQTLNHNVMYWYQQKSSQAPKLLFHYYDKDFNNEADTPDNFQSRRPNTSFCFLDIRSPGLGDTAMYLCATSRGGSGVYNEQFFGPGTRLTVL.

A few counts support this clone. The V and J genes are TRBV19 and TRBJ2-7; 8 bases are a match to TRBD2. Germline V gene sequence: CDR1 LNHDA, CDR2 SQIVND (reference sequence). The CDR3 spans 15 residues. J lost 5 bases, V lost 7 bases, and 13 bases had no gene match. The CDR3 DNA sequence: TGTGCCAGTAACTCCCGGGAGGGGGGAGAGGACGAGCAGTACTTC. Residues: CASNSREGGEDEQYF.

In this sample, this clone turned up a few times. In DNA, the CDR3 is TGTGCCAGCAGCCCCGGGGTGAATCAGCCCCAGCATTTT. It specifies CASSPGVNQPQHF. The chain links TRBV9 to TRBJ1-5; D remains ambiguous. This CDR3 is 13 amino acids long. The germline gives CDR1 SGDLS, CDR2 YYNGEE. The germline V and J ends were trimmed by 4 bases and 4 bases, with 9 bases remaining between them.